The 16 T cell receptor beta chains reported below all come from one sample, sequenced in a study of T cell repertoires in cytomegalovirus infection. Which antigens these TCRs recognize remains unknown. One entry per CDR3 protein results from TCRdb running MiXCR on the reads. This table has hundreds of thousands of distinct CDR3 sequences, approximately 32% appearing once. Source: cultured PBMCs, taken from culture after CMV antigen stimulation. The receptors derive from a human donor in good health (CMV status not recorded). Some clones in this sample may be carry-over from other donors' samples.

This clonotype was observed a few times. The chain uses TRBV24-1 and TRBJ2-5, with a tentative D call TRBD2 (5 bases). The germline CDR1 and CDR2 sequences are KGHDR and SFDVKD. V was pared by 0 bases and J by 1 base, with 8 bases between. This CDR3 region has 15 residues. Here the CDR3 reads CATSDLRGSQETQYF. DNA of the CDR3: TGTGCCACCAGTGATTTGCGGGGTAGCCAAGAGACCCAGTACTTC.

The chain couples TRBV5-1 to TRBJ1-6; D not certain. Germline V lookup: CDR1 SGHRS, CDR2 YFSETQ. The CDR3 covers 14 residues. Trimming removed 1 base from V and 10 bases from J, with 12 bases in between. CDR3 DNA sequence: TGCGCCAGCAGCTTGACGGGGATGAGCTCACCCCTCCACTTT. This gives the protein CASSLTGMSSPLHF.

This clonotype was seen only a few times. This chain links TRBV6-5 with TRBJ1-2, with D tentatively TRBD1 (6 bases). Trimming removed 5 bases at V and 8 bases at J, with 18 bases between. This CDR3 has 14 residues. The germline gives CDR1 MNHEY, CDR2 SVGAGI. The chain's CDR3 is CASSNGLGGLGYTF. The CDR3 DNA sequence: TGTGCCAGCAGTAACGGACTAGGGGGATTAGGCTACACCTTC.

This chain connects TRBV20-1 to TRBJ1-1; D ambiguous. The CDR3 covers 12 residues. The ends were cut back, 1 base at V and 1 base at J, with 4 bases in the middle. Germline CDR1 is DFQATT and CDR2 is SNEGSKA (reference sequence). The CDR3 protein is CSARAENTEAFF. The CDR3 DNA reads TGCAGTGCTAGAGCGGAGAACACTGAAGCTTTCTTT.

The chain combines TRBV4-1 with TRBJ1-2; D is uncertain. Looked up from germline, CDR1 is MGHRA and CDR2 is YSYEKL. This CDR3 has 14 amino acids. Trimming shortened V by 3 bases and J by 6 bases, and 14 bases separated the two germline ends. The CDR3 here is CASSQVPRVNGYTF. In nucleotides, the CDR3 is TGCGCCAGCAGCCAGGTCCCGAGGGTGAATGGCTACACCTTC.

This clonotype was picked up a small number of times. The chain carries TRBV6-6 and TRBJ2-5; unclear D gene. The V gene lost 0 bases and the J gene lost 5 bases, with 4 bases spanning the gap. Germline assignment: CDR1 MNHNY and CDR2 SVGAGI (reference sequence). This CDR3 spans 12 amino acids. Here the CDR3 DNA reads TGTGCCAGCAGTTACTCGACGGAGACCCAGTACTTC. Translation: CASSYSTETQYF.

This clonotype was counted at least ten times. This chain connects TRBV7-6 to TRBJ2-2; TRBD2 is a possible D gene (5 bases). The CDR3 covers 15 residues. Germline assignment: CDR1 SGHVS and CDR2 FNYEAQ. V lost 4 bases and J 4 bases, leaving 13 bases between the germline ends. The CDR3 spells CASSSRGFFTGELFF. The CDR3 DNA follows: TGTGCCAGCAGCTCCCGCGGGTTTTTCACCGGGGAGCTGTTTTTT.

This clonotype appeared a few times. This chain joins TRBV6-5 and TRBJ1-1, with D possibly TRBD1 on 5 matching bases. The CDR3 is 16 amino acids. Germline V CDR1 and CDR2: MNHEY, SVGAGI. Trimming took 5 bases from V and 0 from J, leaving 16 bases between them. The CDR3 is CASSRGRTSMNTEAFF. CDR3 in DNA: TGTGCCAGCAGTAGGGGACGGACCTCGATGAACACTGAAGCTTTCTTT.

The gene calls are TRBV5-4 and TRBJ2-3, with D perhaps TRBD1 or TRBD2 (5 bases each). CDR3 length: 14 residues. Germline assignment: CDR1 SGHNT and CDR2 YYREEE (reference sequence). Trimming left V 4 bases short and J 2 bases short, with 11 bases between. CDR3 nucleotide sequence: TGTGCCAGCAGCGGGGGAAAAAACACAGATACGCAGTATTTT. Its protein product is CASSGGKNTDTQYF.

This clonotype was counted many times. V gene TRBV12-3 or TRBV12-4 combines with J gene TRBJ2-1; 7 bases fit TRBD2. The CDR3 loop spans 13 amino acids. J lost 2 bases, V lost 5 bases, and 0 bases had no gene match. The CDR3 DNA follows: TGTGCCAGCAGTACTAGCGCCTACAATGAGCAGTTCTTC. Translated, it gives CASSTSAYNEQFF.

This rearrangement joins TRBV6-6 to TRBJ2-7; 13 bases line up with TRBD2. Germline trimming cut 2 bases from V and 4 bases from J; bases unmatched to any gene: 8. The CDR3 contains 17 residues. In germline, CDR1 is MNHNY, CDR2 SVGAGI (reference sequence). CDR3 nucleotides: TGTGCCAGCAGTTACCCCCCGGGACTAGCGGGAAGGTACGAGCAGTACTTC. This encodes CASSYPPGLAGRYEQYF.

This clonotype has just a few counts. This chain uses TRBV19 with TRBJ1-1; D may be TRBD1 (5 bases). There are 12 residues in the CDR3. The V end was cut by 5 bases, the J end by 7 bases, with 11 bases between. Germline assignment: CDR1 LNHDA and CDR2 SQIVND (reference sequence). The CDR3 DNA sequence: TGTGCCAGTAGTTTAAGGGGAGGTGAAGCTTTCTTT. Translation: CASSLRGGEAFF.

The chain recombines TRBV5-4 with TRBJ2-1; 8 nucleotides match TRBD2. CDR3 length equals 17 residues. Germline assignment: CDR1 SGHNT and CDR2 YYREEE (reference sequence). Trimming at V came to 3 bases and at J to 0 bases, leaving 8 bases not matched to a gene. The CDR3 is CASSSALAGSSYNEQFF. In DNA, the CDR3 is TGTGCCAGCAGCTCCGCCTTAGCGGGGAGCTCCTACAATGAGCAGTTCTTC.

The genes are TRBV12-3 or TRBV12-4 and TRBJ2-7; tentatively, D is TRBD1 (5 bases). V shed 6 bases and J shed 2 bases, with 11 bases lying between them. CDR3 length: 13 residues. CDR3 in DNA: TGTGCCAGCAGAGTTACAGGTCCCTACGAGCAGTACTTC. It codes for CASRVTGPYEQYF.

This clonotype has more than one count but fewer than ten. CDR3 bases: TGTGCCAGCAGCTTGGGACGGGCGAGCTCCTACGAGCAGTACTTC. It codes for CASSLGRASSYEQYF. The chain recombines TRBV7-2 with TRBJ2-7; D could derive from TRBD1 or TRBD2 (5 bases each). Germline V CDR1 and CDR2: SGHTA, FQGNSA. V shed 3 bases and J shed 0 bases, with 12 bases lying between them. CDR3 length: 15 amino acids.

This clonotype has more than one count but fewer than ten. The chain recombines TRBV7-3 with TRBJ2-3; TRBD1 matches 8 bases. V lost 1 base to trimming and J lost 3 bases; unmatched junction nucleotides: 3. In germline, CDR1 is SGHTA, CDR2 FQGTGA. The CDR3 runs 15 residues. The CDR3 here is CASSLIGTGTDTQYF. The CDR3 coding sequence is TGTGCCAGCAGCTTAATAGGGACAGGAACAGATACGCAGTATTTT.